This is a list of T cell receptor beta chains from one sample in a study of response to subunit inactivated influenza vaccine. TCRdb used MiXCR to reprocess the RT-PCR reads, holding one entry per CDR3 protein. The repertoire holds approximately 520,000 distinct CDR3 sequences, with about 25% as singletons. Sequencing used CD4+ T cells sorted from PBMCs, obtained 5 days after vaccination. The receptors were gathered from a man aged 50 to 59 who received an inactivated influenza vaccine. The CDR3 runs from the conserved cysteine through the conserved F or W. D genes are given only for firm matches. Expanded clones are given a class, and other clones once, few, many or no size at all.

D gene	V gene	J gene	clone size	CDR3 protein	CDR3 DNA
TRBD1	TRBV20-1	TRBJ1-1	NA	CSASEGAANTEAFF	TGCAGTGCTAGTGAGGGGGCGGCGAACACTGAAGCTTTCTTT
TRBD1	TRBV20-1	TRBJ1-6	once	CSARSGQGASYNSPLHF	TGCAGTGCTAGATCGGGACAGGGGGCCAGCTATAATTCACCCCTCCACTTT
NA	TRBV20-1	TRBJ2-7	NA	CSARDDRDASYEQYF	TGCAGTGCTAGAGATGACCGGGACGCATCCTACGAGCAGTACTTC
NA	TRBV11-2	TRBJ2-1	NA	CASSRTLTPNEQFF	TGTGCCAGCAGCCGGACTCTAACGCCCAATGAGCAGTTCTTC
TRBD2	TRBV11-2	TRBJ2-1	NA	CASSLAPGLVGNEQFF	TGTGCCAGCAGCTTAGCCCCGGGACTAGTTGGCAATGAGCAGTTCTTC
NA	TRBV7-2	TRBJ2-7	NA	CASSLDRFGVGYEQYF	TGTGCCAGCAGCTTAGACCGTTTTGGGGTCGGCTACGAGCAGTACTTC
NA	TRBV5-1	TRBJ2-1	many	CASSWGPTGNEQFF	TGCGCCAGCAGCTGGGGGCCGACCGGTAATGAGCAGTTCTTC
NA	TRBV30	TRBJ2-7	NA	CAWSRGAGGALGQYF	TGTGCCTGGAGCCGAGGGGCAGGGGGGGCCCTAGGTCAGTACTTC
TRBD1	TRBV4-2	TRBJ2-7	few	CASSQGGQGGYEQYF	TGTGCCAGCAGCCAAGGGGGACAGGGGGGCTACGAGCAGTACTTC
NA	TRBV28	TRBJ2-7	NA	CATGKGGSSYEQYF	TGTGCCACCGGCAAGGGGGGGAGCTCCTACGAGCAGTACTTC
TRBD2	TRBV4-3	TRBJ2-1	NA	CASSQESAGGINEQFF	TGCGCCAGCAGCCAAGAAAGCGCGGGGGGAATTAATGAGCAGTTCTTC
NA	TRBV5-1	TRBJ2-3	few	CASSLQGPSTDTQYF	TGCGCCAGCAGCTTGCAGGGCCCTAGCACAGATACGCAGTATTTT
NA	TRBV20-1	TRBJ1-4	few	CSARGEKTKLFF	TGCAGTGCTAGAGGGGAGAAAACTAAACTGTTTTTT
NA	TRBV5-1	TRBJ1-2	NA	CASSLALSFNYGYTF	TGCGCCAGCAGCTTGGCCCTGAGCTTCAACTATGGCTACACCTTC
TRBD1	TRBV20-1	TRBJ1-5	NA	CSARVRGSSGGNQPQHF	TGCAGTGCTAGGGTCAGGGGGAGTTCGGGCGGCAATCAGCCCCAGCATTTT
NA	TRBV3-1	TRBJ2-3	NA	CASSQGGQDTDTQYF	TGTGCCAGCAGCCAAGGAGGACAAGACACAGATACGCAGTATTTT
TRBD1	TRBV12-3/TRBV12-4	TRBJ2-5	few	CASRNSRGQETQYF	TGTGCCAGCAGAAATTCCAGGGGGCAAGAGACCCAGTACTTC
TRBD2	TRBV28	TRBJ2-7	NA	CASTTSGRANFFYEQYF	TGTGCCAGTACCACTAGCGGGAGGGCCAATTTTTTCTACGAGCAGTACTTC
NA	TRBV27	TRBJ2-7	NA	CASSLQGPSYEQYF	TGTGCCAGCAGTTTACAGGGGCCCTCCTACGAGCAGTACTTC